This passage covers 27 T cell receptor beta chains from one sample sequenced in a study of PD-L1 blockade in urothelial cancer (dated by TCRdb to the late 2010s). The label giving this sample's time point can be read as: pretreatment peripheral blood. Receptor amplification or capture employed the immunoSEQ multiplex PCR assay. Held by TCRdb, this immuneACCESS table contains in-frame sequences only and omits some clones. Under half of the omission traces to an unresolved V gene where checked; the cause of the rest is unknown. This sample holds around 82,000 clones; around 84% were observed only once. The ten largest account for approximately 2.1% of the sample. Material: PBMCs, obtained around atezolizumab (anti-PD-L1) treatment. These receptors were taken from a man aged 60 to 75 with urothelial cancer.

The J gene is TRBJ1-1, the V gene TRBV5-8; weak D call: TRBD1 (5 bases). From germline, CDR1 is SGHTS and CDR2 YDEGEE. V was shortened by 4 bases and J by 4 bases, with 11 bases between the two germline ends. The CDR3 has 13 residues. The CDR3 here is CASSRPQGTEAFF. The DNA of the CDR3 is TGTGCCAGCAGCCGTCCCCAGGGCACTGAAGCTTTCTTT.

In DNA, the CDR3 is TGTGCCAGTAGTCAGGGGTCACTCTACGAGCAGTACTTC. Encoded protein: CASSQGSLYEQYF. The chain carries TRBV19 and TRBJ2-5, with D perhaps TRBD1 (6 bases). The end of the DNA is better explained by TRBJ2-7, so the J call may be wrong. The CDR3 has 13 amino acids. In germline, CDR1 is LNHDA, CDR2 SQIVND (reference sequence).

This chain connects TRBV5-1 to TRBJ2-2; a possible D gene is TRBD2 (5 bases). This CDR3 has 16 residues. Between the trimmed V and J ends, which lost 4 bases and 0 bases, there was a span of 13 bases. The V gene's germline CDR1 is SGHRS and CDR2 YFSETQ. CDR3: CASSISPGSNTGELFF. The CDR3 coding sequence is TGCGCCAGCAGCATATCCCCGGGATCGAACACCGGGGAGCTGTTTTTT. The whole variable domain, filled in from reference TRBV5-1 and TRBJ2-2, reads KAGVTQTPRYLIKTRGQQVTLSCSPISGHRSVSWYQQTPGQGLQFLFEYFSETQRNKGNFPGRFSGRQFSNSRSEMNVSTLELGDSALYLCASSISPGSNTGELFFGEGSRLTVL.

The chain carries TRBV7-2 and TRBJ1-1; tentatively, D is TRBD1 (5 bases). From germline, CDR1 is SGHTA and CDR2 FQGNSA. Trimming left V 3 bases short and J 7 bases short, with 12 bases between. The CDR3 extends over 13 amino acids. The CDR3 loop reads CASSFGVGGEAFF. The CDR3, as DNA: TGTGCCAGCAGCTTCGGGGTGGGGGGTGAAGCTTTCTTT. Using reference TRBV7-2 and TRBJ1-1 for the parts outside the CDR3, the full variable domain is GAGVSQSPSNKVTEKGKDVELRCDPISGHTALYWYRQSLGQGLEFLIYFQGNSAPDKSGLPSDRFSAERTGGSVSTLTIQRTQQEDSAVYLCASSFGVGGEAFFGQGTRLTVV.

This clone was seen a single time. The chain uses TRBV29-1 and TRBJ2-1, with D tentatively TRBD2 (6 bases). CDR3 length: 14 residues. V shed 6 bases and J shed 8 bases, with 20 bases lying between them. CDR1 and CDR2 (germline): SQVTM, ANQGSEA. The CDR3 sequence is CSVAQGGGEYEQFF. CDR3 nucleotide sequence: TGCAGCGTCGCCCAAGGCGGCGGGGAGTATGAGCAGTTCTTC.

The CDR3 loop is CARGLEQETQYF. The DNA of the CDR3 is TGTGCCAGGGGACTGGAGCAAGAGACCCAGTACTTC. The chain has TRBV2 and TRBJ2-5, with D possibly matching TRBD2 (6 bases). The ends were cut back, 9 bases at V and 2 bases at J, with 10 bases in the middle. CDR1 SNHLY and CDR2 FYNNEI come from the germline V gene. The CDR3 sequence is 12 residues long.

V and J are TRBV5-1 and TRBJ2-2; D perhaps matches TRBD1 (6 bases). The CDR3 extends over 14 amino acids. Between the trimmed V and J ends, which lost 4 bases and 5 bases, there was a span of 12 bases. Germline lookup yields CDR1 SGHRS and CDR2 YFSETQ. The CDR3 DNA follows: TGCGCCAGCAGCCCATTACAGGGAACCGGGGAGCTGTTTTTT. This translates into CASSPLQGTGELFF.

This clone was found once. CDR3 residues: CASSEAGTSGMEQFF. The CDR3 nucleotides are TGTGCCAGCAGTGAAGCGGGGACTAGTGGTATGGAGCAGTTCTTC. The chain joins TRBV6-4 to TRBJ2-1, with 8 bases lining up with TRBD2. Trimming removed 3 bases from V and 10 bases from J; junction bases left unmatched: 11. The CDR3 is 15 amino acids. Germline V gene lookup returns CDR1 MRHNA and CDR2 SNTAGT.

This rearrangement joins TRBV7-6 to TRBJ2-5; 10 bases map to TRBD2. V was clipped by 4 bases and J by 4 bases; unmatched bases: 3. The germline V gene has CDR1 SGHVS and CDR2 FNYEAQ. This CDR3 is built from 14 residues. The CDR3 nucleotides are TGTGCCAGCAGCTCTTCTAGCGGGGGAGAGACCCAGTACTTC. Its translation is CASSSSSGGETQYF.

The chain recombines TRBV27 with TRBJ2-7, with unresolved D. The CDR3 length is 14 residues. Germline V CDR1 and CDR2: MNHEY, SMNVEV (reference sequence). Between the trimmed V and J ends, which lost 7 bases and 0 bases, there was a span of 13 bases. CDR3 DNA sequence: TGTGCCAGCAAGCCGGGTCTCAACTCCTACGAGCAGTACTTC. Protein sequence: CASKPGLNSYEQYF.

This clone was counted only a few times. The CDR3 DNA follows: TGTGCCAGCAGCCCCTACTCCGTCGACGAGCAGTACTTC. Protein sequence: CASSPYSVDEQYF. The V and J genes are TRBV6-6 and TRBJ2-7; no reliable D call. CDR1 and CDR2 (germline): MNHNY, SVGAGI (reference sequence). The CDR3 sequence is 13 residues long. V was pared by 6 bases and J by 5 bases, with 14 bases between.

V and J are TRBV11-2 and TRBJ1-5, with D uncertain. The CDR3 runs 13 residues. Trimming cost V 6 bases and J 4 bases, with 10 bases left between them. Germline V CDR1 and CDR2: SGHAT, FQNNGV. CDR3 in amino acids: CASSSTPNQPQHF. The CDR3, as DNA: TGTGCCAGCAGTTCCACACCGAATCAGCCCCAGCATTTT.

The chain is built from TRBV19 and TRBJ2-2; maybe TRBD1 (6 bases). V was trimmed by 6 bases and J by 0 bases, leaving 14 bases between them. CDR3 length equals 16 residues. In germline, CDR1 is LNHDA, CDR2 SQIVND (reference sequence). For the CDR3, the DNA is TGTGCCAGTAGACACGGACAGAGATCGAACACCGGGGAGCTGTTTTTT. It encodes CASRHGQRSNTGELFF.

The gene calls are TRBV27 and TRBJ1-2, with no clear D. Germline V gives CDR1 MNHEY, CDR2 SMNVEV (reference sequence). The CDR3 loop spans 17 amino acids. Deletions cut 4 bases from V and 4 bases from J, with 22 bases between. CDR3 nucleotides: TGTGCCAGCAGTTCTCCCCGAGGTCAAGGCGGAAGCTATGGCTACACCTTC. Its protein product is CASSSPRGQGGSYGYTF.

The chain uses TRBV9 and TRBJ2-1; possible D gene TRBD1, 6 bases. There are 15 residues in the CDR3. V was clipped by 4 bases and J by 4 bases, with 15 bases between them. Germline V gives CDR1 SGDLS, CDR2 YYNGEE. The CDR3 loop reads CASSPGQSTYNEQFF. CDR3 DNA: TGTGCCAGCAGCCCGGGACAATCAACGTACAATGAGCAGTTCTTC.

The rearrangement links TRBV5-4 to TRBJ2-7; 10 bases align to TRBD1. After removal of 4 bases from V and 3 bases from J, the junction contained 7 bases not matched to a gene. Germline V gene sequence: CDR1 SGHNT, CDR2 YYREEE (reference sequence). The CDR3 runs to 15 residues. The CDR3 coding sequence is TGTGCCAGCAGCGAGGGACAGGGGAAAAGCTACGAGCAGTACTTC. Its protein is CASSEGQGKSYEQYF.

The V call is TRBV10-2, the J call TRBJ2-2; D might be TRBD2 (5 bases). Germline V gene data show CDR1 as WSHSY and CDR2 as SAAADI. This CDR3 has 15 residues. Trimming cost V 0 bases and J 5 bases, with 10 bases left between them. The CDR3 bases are TGCGCCAGCAGTGAGTCGCCGGGGTGGACCGGGGAGCTGTTTTTT. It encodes CASSESPGWTGELFF.

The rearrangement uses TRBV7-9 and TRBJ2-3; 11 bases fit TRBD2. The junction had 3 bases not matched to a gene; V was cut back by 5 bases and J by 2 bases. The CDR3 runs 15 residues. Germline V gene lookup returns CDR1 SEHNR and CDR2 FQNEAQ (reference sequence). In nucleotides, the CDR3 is TGTGCCAGCAGCAAACTAGCGGGGGCCACAGATACGCAGTATTTT. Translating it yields CASSKLAGATDTQYF.

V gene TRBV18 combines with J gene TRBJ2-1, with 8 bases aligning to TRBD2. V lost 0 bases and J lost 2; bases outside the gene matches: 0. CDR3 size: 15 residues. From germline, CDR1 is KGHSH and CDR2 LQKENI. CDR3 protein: CASSPPAGAYNEQFF. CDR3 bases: TGTGCCAGCTCACCACCAGCGGGAGCCTACAATGAGCAGTTCTTC.

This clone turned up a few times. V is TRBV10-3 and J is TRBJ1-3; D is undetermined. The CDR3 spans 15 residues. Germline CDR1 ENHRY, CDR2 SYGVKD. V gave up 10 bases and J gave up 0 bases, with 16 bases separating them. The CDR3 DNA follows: TGTGCCACCATGGGAGGAGGTCTCTCTGGAAACACCATATATTTT. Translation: CATMGGGLSGNTIYF.

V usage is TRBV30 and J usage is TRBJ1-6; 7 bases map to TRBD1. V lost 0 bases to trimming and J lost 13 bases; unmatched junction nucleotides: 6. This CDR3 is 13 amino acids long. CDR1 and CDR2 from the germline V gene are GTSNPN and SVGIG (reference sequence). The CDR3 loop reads CAWSVQGNRPLHF. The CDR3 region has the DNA TGTGCCTGGAGTGTACAGGGGAATAGGCCCCTCCACTTT.

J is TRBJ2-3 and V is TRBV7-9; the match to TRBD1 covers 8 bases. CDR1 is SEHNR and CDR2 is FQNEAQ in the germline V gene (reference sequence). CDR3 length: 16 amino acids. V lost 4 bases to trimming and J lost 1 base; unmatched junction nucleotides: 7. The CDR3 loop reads CASSYPAGQGTDTQYF. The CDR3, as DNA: TGTGCCAGCAGCTACCCCGCGGGACAGGGCACAGATACGCAGTATTTT.

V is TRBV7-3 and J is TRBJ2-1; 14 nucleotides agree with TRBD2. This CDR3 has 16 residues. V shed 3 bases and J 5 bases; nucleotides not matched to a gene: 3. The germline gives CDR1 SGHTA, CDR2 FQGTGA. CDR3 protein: CASSLGTSGGHNEQFF. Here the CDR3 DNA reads TGTGCCAGCAGCTTGGGGACTAGCGGGGGCCACAATGAGCAGTTCTTC.

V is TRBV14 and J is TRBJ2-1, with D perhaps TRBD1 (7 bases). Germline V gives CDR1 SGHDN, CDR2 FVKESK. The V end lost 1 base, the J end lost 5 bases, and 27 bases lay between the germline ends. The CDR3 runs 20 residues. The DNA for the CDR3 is TGTGCCAGCAGCCAAGGCTCAGGGGGGATCCCCCAACATTTCGACAATGAGCAGTTCTTC. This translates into CASSQGSGGIPQHFDNEQFF.

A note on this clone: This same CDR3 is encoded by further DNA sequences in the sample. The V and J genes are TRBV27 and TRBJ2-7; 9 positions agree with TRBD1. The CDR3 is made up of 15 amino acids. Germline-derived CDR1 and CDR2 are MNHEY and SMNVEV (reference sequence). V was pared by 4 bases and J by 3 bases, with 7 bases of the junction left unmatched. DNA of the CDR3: TGTGCCAGCAGTTCCCCGGGACAGGGACGCTACGAGCAGTACTTC. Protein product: CASSSPGQGRYEQYF.

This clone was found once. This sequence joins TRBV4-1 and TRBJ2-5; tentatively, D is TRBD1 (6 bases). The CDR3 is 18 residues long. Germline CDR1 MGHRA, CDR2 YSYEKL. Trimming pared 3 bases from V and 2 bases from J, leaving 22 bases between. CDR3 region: CASSQVRWGPRDQETQYF. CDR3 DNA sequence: TGCGCCAGCAGCCAGGTCCGGTGGGGGCCCAGGGATCAAGAGACCCAGTACTTC.

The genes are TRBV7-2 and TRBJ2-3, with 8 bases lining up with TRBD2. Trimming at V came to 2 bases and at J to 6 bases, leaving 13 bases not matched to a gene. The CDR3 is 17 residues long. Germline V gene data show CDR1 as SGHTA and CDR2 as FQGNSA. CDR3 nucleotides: TGTGCCAGCAGCTTAAAGTCGAGCGGGAGTCTACGGGATACGCAGTATTTT. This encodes CASSLKSSGSLRDTQYF.